The 17 T cell receptor beta chains reported below all come from one sample, sequenced in a study of early T cells in non-severe SARS-CoV-2 infection. TCRdb reprocessed the 5' RACE reads via MiXCR and lists one record per CDR3 protein. The table has 25,000 to 30,000 distinct CDR3 sequences, around 5% seen once; the top ten hold roughly 2.5%. The specimen sequenced was whole blood. These receptors originate from an adult who was a healthcare worker with PCR-confirmed SARS-CoV-2 infection or an uninfected control (not recorded which).

This clonotype has just a few counts. J is TRBJ1-4 and V is TRBV7-9, with D tentatively TRBD1 (6 bases). V lost 4 bases and J lost 4, with 10 bases in between. CDR1 and CDR2 (germline): SEHNR, FQNEAQ (reference sequence). The length of the CDR3 is 14 residues. CDR3 region: CASSYGQINEKLFF. Written as DNA, the CDR3 is TGTGCCAGCAGCTACGGACAGATTAATGAAAAACTGTTTTTT.

On this clonotype itself: This sequence may be a read error, since a much larger clone differs from it by one base. DNA of the CDR3: TGTGCCAGCAGTCATGGGGTAGGCATGATTGGGTCCAACGTCCCGACTTTC. Protein sequence: CASSHGVGMIGSNVPTF. The rearrangement uses TRBV12-3 or TRBV12-4 and TRBJ2-6; D is unclear. The CDR3 sequence is 17 residues long.

The table lists this clonotype with many counts. The J gene is TRBJ2-7, the V gene TRBV20-1, with a possible D match to TRBD1 (6 bases). There are 13 residues in the CDR3. V lost 6 bases to trimming and J lost 4 bases, with 16 bases between them. CDR1 is DFQATT, CDR2 SNEGSKA, per germline (reference sequence). The CDR3 coding sequence is TGCAGTGCCCGTTCGACAGGTTCTTACGAGCAGTACTTC. Translating gives CSARSTGSYEQYF.

This clonotype came up many times. The chain has TRBV11-3 and TRBJ2-3, with 14 bases identical to TRBD2. Germline V gene sequence: CDR1 SGHNT, CDR2 YENEEA. This CDR3 has 14 residues. V was clipped by 10 bases and J by 6 bases; unmatched bases: 6. The CDR3 loop reads CATATSGREDTQYF. CDR3 bases: TGTGCCACCGCGACTAGCGGGAGGGAGGATACGCAGTATTTT.

This clonotype was detected ten times or more. This chain connects TRBV5-1 to TRBJ2-1; the D gene could be TRBD1 or TRBD2 (5 bases each). Per the germline V gene, CDR1 is SGHRS and CDR2 is YFSETQ. V dropped 3 bases and J dropped 0 bases, with 13 bases sitting between them. This CDR3 comprises 16 residues. CDR3: CASSSRDGSSYNEQFF. CDR3 sequence (DNA): TGCGCCAGCAGCTCAAGGGACGGAAGCTCCTACAATGAGCAGTTCTTC.

This sequence joins TRBV5-1 and TRBJ2-1; 7 bases map to TRBD2. The CDR3 is 16 amino acids. The V and J ends lost 0 bases and 3 bases, in that order; junction bases with no gene match: 6. CDR1 and CDR2 (germline): SGHRS, YFSETQ. CDR3 DNA: TGCGCCAGCAGCTTGGTCGAGACTAGCAGCTACAATGAGCAGTTCTTC. This encodes CASSLVETSSYNEQFF.

V usage is TRBV10-3 and J usage is TRBJ2-1; 7 positions agree with TRBD1. CDR3 length: 12 amino acids. V lost 6 bases, J lost 5 bases, and 1 base stayed unmatched. The germline CDR1 and CDR2 sequences are ENHRY and SYGVKD. The CDR3 DNA follows: TGTGCCATCAGGACAGGGAACAATGAGCAGTTCTTC. Translated: CAIRTGNNEQFF.

Many counts were recorded for this clonotype. The CDR3 DNA reads TGTGCCAGCAGCCAAGGACAAGGAGGCTACGAGCAGTACTTC. The encoded protein is CASSQGQGGYEQYF. The chain couples TRBV11-2 to TRBJ2-7; D tentatively reads TRBD1 or TRBD2 (5 bases each). Germline V gene sequence: CDR1 SGHAT, CDR2 FQNNGV. The CDR3 is 14 residues long. Trimming stripped 5 bases from V and 3 bases from J, with 14 bases between.

This clonotype turned up a few times. The chain has TRBV29-1 and TRBJ1-1; D not resolved. Germline CDR1 and CDR2: SQVTM and ANQGSEA. The CDR3 totals 11 residues. V gave up 3 bases and J gave up 3 bases, with 5 bases separating them. In DNA, the CDR3 is TGCAGCGTTGACCCGTACACTGAAGCTTTCTTT. This gives the protein CSVDPYTEAFF.

The genes are TRBV7-8 and TRBJ2-1; 9 bases are shared with TRBD2. Germline V gene data show CDR1 as SGHVS and CDR2 as FQNEAQ. The ends lost 5 bases at V and 0 bases at J; junction bases unmatched: 8. There are 17 residues in the CDR3. The CDR3 DNA follows: TGTGCCAGCAGCCGCTCCCCAGCGGGAGGCTCCTACAATGAGCAGTTCTTC. Protein: CASSRSPAGGSYNEQFF. The full variable domain, in which reference TRBV7-8 and TRBJ2-1 provide the parts outside the CDR3, is GAGVSQSPRYKVAKRGQDVALRCDPISGHVSLFWYQQALGQGPEFLTYFQNEAQLDKSGLPSDRFFAERPEGSVSTLKIQRTQQEDSAVYLCASSRSPAGGSYNEQFFGPGTRLTVL.

Ten or more counts support this clonotype. This chain links TRBV11-2 with TRBJ2-7, with no clear D. The length of the CDR3 is 12 residues. Trimming removed 3 bases from V and 7 bases from J, with 10 bases in between. CDR1 is SGHAT and CDR2 is FQNNGV in the germline V gene. DNA for the CDR3: TGTGCCAGCAGCTTCTACGGTGGGGAGCAGTACTTC. This sequence encodes CASSFYGGEQYF.

This clonotype has at least ten counts. The chain links TRBV2 to TRBJ2-1; tentative D call: TRBD2 (6 bases). Trimming took off 3 bases at V and 7 bases at J, with 13 bases between the two ends. The CDR3 has 14 residues. Germline lookup yields CDR1 SNHLY and CDR2 FYNNEI. The CDR3 sequence: CASSDGAGWNEQFF. CDR3 in DNA: TGTGCCAGCAGTGACGGAGCGGGTTGGAATGAGCAGTTCTTC.

This clonotype was counted a few times. The chain couples TRBV5-1 to TRBJ2-1; D perhaps matches TRBD1 (5 bases). This CDR3 spans 13 amino acids. The V end lost 4 bases, the J end lost 3 bases, and 8 bases lay between the germline ends. In germline, CDR1 is SGHRS, CDR2 YFSETQ. The CDR3 protein is CASSQGLYNEQFF. The CDR3 DNA sequence: TGCGCCAGCAGCCAGGGCCTCTACAATGAGCAGTTCTTC.

This clonotype was counted between two and nine times. The chain recombines TRBV7-9 with TRBJ2-1, with 7 positions matching TRBD2. V was clipped by 4 bases and J by 6 bases; unmatched bases: 9. This CDR3 is 15 amino acids long. CDR1 SEHNR and CDR2 FQNEAQ come from the germline V gene (reference sequence). The CDR3 coding sequence is TGTGCCAGCAGCTCCCCGGGAGGCCGTGTCAATGAGCAGTTCTTC. Translated, it gives CASSSPGGRVNEQFF.

This clonotype occurred many times. The genes are TRBV7-6 and TRBJ2-1, with a weak D call TRBD1 (5 bases). Looked up from germline, CDR1 is SGHVS and CDR2 is FNYEAQ. Trimming shortened V by 1 base and J by 7 bases, and 8 bases separated the two germline ends. The CDR3 length is 13 residues. This CDR3 reads CASSLVRDNEQFF. The DNA for the CDR3 is TGTGCCAGCAGCTTAGTCAGGGATAATGAGCAGTTCTTC.

This chain uses TRBV30 with TRBJ2-1, with D unresolved. The CDR3 spans 14 residues. Germline V lookup: CDR1 GTSNPN, CDR2 SVGIG (reference sequence). The V end lost 4 bases, the J end lost 5 bases, and 15 bases lay between the germline ends. CDR3 DNA: TGTGCCTGGATACGTCCCGGCAATCACAATGAGCAGTTCTTC. Translating it yields CAWIRPGNHNEQFF.

CDR3 in DNA: TGTGCCAGCAGTGACCGGGACAACACTGAAGCTTTCTTT. This sequence encodes CASSDRDNTEAFF. The gene calls are TRBV6-4 and TRBJ1-1; possible D gene TRBD1, 5 bases. Germline CDR1 MRHNA, CDR2 SNTAGT. The CDR3 has 13 amino acids. The ends were cut back, 2 bases at V and 2 bases at J, with 6 bases in the middle.